This is a list of T cell receptor beta chains from one sample in a study of blood T cell repertoires in COVID-19. Profiling relied on immunoSEQ multiplex PCR, and the TCRdb table lists in-frame clones only, not all of them. Of approximately 250,000 clones in the sample, approximately 89% were seen once. The sequencing input was PBMCs or T cells enriched from blood (not recorded which). The receptors were gathered from a woman in her 40s with acute COVID-19. The CDR3 runs from the conserved cysteine through the conserved F or W. D genes are given only for firm matches. The listing skips clone size in some rows; elsewhere it reads once, few, many or a size class.

v_gene: TRBV5-1
abundance: few
d_gene: -
j_gene: TRBJ1-2
CDR3nt: TGCGCCAGCAGCTTAGTTACAGGTCGAGACTATGGCTACACCTTC
CDR3aa: CASSLVTGRDYGYTF

v_gene: TRBV23-1
abundance: -
d_gene: -
j_gene: TRBJ1-1
CDR3nt: TGCGCCAGCACCAAACCCCGCGGGATCCCGAACACTGAAGCTTTCTTT
CDR3aa: CASTKPRGIPNTEAFF

v_gene: TRBV5-1
abundance: -
d_gene: TRBD1
j_gene: TRBJ1-2
CDR3nt: TGCGCCAGCAGCTTGGGGGACAGTTATAACTATGGCTACACCTTC
CDR3aa: CASSLGDSYNYGYTF

v_gene: TRBV10-3
abundance: -
d_gene: TRBD2
j_gene: TRBJ2-1
CDR3nt: TGTGCCATCAGTCTAGCGGGAGGGAACAATGAGCAGTTCTTC
CDR3aa: CAISLAGGNNEQFF

v_gene: TRBV4-1
abundance: -
d_gene: TRBD2
j_gene: TRBJ2-1
CDR3nt: TGCGCCAGCAGTCAGGAGCGGGAGGGGAACAATGAGCAGTTCTTC
CDR3aa: CASSQEREGNNEQFF

v_gene: TRBV18
abundance: -
d_gene: -
j_gene: TRBJ2-7
CDR3nt: TGTGCCAGCTCAACGGTCCGGGAGCAGTACTTC
CDR3aa: CASSTVREQYF

v_gene: TRBV10-2
abundance: few
d_gene: -
j_gene: TRBJ1-2
CDR3nt: TGCGCCAGCAGTCTCATCCTTTTCGGGGGAGGCCTCTCTAACTATGGCTACACCTTC
CDR3aa: CASSLILFGGGLSNYGYTF

v_gene: TRBV7-2
abundance: -
d_gene: -
j_gene: TRBJ1-2
CDR3nt: TGTGCCAGCAGCATAAGACTGCGGGACCAGGACTATGGCTACACCTTC
CDR3aa: CASSIRLRDQDYGYTF

v_gene: TRBV27
abundance: -
d_gene: -
j_gene: TRBJ2-1
CDR3nt: TGTGCCAGCAGTTTATGGCCTCCCACAGCCTACAATGAGCAGTTCTTC
CDR3aa: CASSLWPPTAYNEQFF

v_gene: TRBV5-1
abundance: -
d_gene: TRBD2
j_gene: TRBJ2-5
CDR3nt: TGCGCCAGCAGTCACGGGACTAGCGGACAAGAGACCCAGTACTTC
CDR3aa: CASSHGTSGQETQYF

v_gene: TRBV19
abundance: once
d_gene: -
j_gene: TRBJ2-1
CDR3nt: TGTGCCAGTAGTATAGTTGTGAGCTCCTACAATGAGCAGTTCTTC
CDR3aa: CASSIVVSSYNEQFF

v_gene: TRBV18
abundance: -
d_gene: TRBD2
j_gene: TRBJ2-3
CDR3nt: TGTGCCAGCTCACCACGCGGAGCGGGAGGGGGAGATACGCAGTATTTT
CDR3aa: CASSPRGAGGGDTQYF

v_gene: TRBV28
abundance: -
d_gene: TRBD2
j_gene: TRBJ2-3
CDR3nt: TGTGCCAGCAGTCCCTATGCAGCGGGAGAAACAGATACGCAGTATTTT
CDR3aa: CASSPYAAGETDTQYF

v_gene: TRBV6-5
abundance: -
d_gene: TRBD1
j_gene: TRBJ2-1
CDR3nt: TGTGCCAGCAGAACCGGGACAGGGGTATTACATGAGCAGTTCTTC
CDR3aa: CASRTGTGVLHEQFF

v_gene: TRBV29-1
abundance: -
d_gene: TRBD1
j_gene: TRBJ1-6
CDR3nt: TGCAGCATTAGAACAGGGGGGGATTCACCCCTCCACTTT
CDR3aa: CSIRTGGDSPLHF

v_gene: TRBV27
abundance: -
d_gene: -
j_gene: TRBJ2-2
CDR3nt: TGTGCCAGCACCCGTGGGGTAGCGTTTAACCAGGAGCTGTTTTTT
CDR3aa: CASTRGVAFNQELFF

v_gene: TRBV27
abundance: -
d_gene: TRBD1
j_gene: TRBJ1-2
CDR3nt: TGTGCCAGCAGTTTATTGCGGACAGGGGGCGGTGGTAGTGGCTACACCTTC
CDR3aa: CASSLLRTGGGGSGYTF

v_gene: TRBV19
abundance: -
d_gene: TRBD1
j_gene: TRBJ1-2
CDR3nt: TGTGCCAGTAGAAACACAGGGGTGGATGGCTACACCTTC
CDR3aa: CASRNTGVDGYTF

v_gene: TRBV24-1
abundance: -
d_gene: -
j_gene: TRBJ1-1
CDR3nt: TGTGCCACCAAGTCGTCGTCGGGGGTGATGAGCACTGAAGCTTTCTTT
CDR3aa: CATKSSSGVMSTEAFF

v_gene: TRBV6-5
abundance: -
d_gene: -
j_gene: TRBJ2-1
CDR3nt: TGTGCCAGCAGTTACGCGGGGTACTCCTACAATGAGCAGTTCTTC
CDR3aa: CASSYAGYSYNEQFF